This T cell receptor beta chain originates from a study of beta chain features in type 1 diabetes. Reverse transcribing all isolated RNA meant expressed TCRB transcripts were sequenced. The assay was immunoSEQ multiplex PCR, and TCRdb's table has in-frame clones only and misses some. In the table there are over 600,000 clones, over 10% of which are singletons. Study outcomes and limitations: Patients' naive, central memory and Treg TCRB repertoires seemed closer to one another than those of healthy donors. TCRB CDR3s were moderately but significantly shorter in Type 1 diabetes patients in all four CD4+ subsets.

The length of the CDR3 is 14 residues. The V end was cut by 6 bases, the J end by 5 bases, with 16 bases between. Germline-derived CDR1 and CDR2 are KGHSH and LQKENI. In regard to this clone: Its antigen is unidentified.

This receptor was taken from a man between 25 and 39 years old with type 1 diabetes. The chain couples TRBV18 to TRBJ1-2; a weak D match, TRBD1 (6 bases). Material for sequencing was naive CD4+ T cells from blood. The CDR3 spells CASSPNRDTYGYTF. The CDR3 region has the DNA TGTGCCAGCTCGCCTAACCGGGACACATATGGCTACACCTTC. The full variable domain, with the rest looked up from reference TRBV18 and TRBJ1-2, is NAGVMQNPRHLVRRRGQEARLRCSPMKGHSHVYWYRQLPEEGLKFMVYLQKENIIDESGMPKERFSAEFPKEGPSILRIQQVVRGDSAAYFCASSPNRDTYGYTFGSGTRLTVV.